These T cell receptor beta chains were read from a single sample in a study of blood T cells in healthy people across ages. TCRdb independently ran MiXCR on the 5' RACE reads; one entry per CDR3 protein. Found here are about 1.6 million distinct CDR3 sequences, 30% to 35% of them singletons; the top ten hold around 11%. The source material was blood. The receptors were gathered from a woman in her 30s in good health. Both conserved end residues are part of each CDR3. The order of the fields is D gene, J gene, V gene, CDR3 length, clone size, CDR3 protein, CDR3 DNA. D genes are given only for firm matches. Only some rows state a clone size, as once, few, many or a class for expanded clones.

d_call: NA; j_call: TRBJ2-7; v_call: TRBV6-2/TRBV6-3; cdr3_length: 14; clone_size: NA; cdr3_aa: CASRVSGITYEQYF; cdr3_nt: TGTGCCAGCAGAGTATCGGGGATTACCTACGAGCAGTACTTC
d_call: TRBD2; j_call: TRBJ2-1; v_call: TRBV7-2; cdr3_length: 17; clone_size: few; cdr3_aa: CASSLGSGVVSYNEQFF; cdr3_nt: TGTGCCAGCAGCTTGGGTAGCGGGGTGGTTTCCTACAATGAGCAGTTCTTC
d_call: TRBD1; j_call: TRBJ1-4; v_call: TRBV29-1; cdr3_length: 17; clone_size: NA; cdr3_aa: CSVAGTEDYATNEKLFF; cdr3_nt: TGCAGCGTTGCCGGGACAGAAGATTATGCAACTAATGAAAAACTGTTTTTT
d_call: NA; j_call: TRBJ2-7; v_call: TRBV4-1; cdr3_length: 15; clone_size: many; cdr3_aa: CASSQDDMSPYEQYF; cdr3_nt: TGCGCCAGCAGCCAAGACGATATGAGTCCCTACGAGCAGTACTTC
d_call: TRBD2; j_call: TRBJ2-3; v_call: TRBV10-2; cdr3_length: 17; clone_size: NA; cdr3_aa: CASSLQASGGPTDTQYF; cdr3_nt: TGCGCCAGCAGTTTGCAGGCTAGCGGGGGCCCCACAGATACGCAGTATTTT
d_call: NA; j_call: TRBJ2-3; v_call: TRBV3-1; cdr3_length: 15; clone_size: NA; cdr3_aa: CASSQESLAVNTQYF; cdr3_nt: TGTGCCAGCAGCCAAGAATCACTAGCAGTCAATACGCAGTATTTT
d_call: NA; j_call: TRBJ2-7; v_call: TRBV11-2; cdr3_length: 14; clone_size: NA; cdr3_aa: CASSFSGRPYEQYF; cdr3_nt: TGTGCCAGCAGCTTCAGCGGGCGCCCCTACGAGCAGTACTTC
d_call: NA; j_call: TRBJ2-7; v_call: TRBV13; cdr3_length: 16; clone_size: NA; cdr3_aa: CASSYAGAPSSYEQYF; cdr3_nt: TGTGCCAGCAGCTACGCGGGGGCCCCCAGCTCCTACGAGCAGTACTTC
d_call: NA; j_call: TRBJ2-1; v_call: TRBV30; cdr3_length: 14; clone_size: NA; cdr3_aa: CAWSVAGPNNEQFF; cdr3_nt: TGTGCCTGGAGTGTCGCGGGACCCAACAATGAGCAGTTCTTC
d_call: NA; j_call: TRBJ2-3; v_call: TRBV5-1; cdr3_length: 16; clone_size: once; cdr3_aa: CASSLGEGEGTDTQYF; cdr3_nt: TGCGCCAGCAGCTTGGGCGAAGGAGAGGGGACAGATACGCAGTATTTT
d_call: NA; j_call: TRBJ1-6; v_call: TRBV27; cdr3_length: 15; clone_size: NA; cdr3_aa: CASSLTVRSGSPLHF; cdr3_nt: TGTGCCAGCAGTTTGACAGTAAGGTCTGGATCACCCCTCCACTTT
d_call: NA; j_call: TRBJ2-7; v_call: TRBV30; cdr3_length: 13; clone_size: few; cdr3_aa: CAFTRIGIHEQYF; cdr3_nt: TGTGCCTTTACTCGGATAGGCATCCACGAGCAGTACTTC